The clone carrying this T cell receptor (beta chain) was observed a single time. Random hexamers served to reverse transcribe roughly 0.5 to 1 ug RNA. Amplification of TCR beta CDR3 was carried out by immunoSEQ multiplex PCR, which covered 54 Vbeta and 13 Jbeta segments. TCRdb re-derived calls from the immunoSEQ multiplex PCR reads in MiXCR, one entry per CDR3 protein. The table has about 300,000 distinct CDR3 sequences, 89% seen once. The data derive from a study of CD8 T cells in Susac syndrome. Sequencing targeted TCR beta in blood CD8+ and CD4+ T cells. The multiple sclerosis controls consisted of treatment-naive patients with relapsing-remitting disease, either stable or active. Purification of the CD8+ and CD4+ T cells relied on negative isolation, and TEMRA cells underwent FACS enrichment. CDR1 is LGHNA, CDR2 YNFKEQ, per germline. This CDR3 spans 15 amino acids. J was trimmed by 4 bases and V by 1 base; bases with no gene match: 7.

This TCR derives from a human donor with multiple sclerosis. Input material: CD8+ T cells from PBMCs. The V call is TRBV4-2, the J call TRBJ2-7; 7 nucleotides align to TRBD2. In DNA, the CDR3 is TGTGCCAGCAGCCAAGCGATCGGGGGGAGGTACGAGCAGTACTTC. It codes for CASSQAIGGRYEQYF.